Below, one T cell receptor beta chain is given with its context. This sample was included in a study of regulatory T cells in long-lasting Graves disease. Specified time point: persistent/refractory GD, antithyroid drugs over 5 years with positive TRAb. Preparation of the TCR library used RNA extracted from PBMCs. Libraries of TCR beta came from iRepertoire HTBI primers plus Arm-PCR of CDR3 regions. TCRdb processed the multiplex PCR reads anew with MiXCR; each CDR3 protein has one entry. This sample has hundreds of thousands of distinct CDR3 sequences, with around 21% found just once. This TCR was recovered from a female donor with Graves disease. The sequenced sample was peripheral blood mononuclear cells (PBMCs), obtained when the disease was refractory, from a patient treated with antithyroid drugs.

In nucleotides, the CDR3 is TGTGCCAGCATTCCCACAAGTAGCTATGGCTACACCTTC. This translates into CASIPTSSYGYTF. The genes are TRBV6-1 and TRBJ1-2, with D hard to call. The CDR3 length is 13 residues. Germline CDR1 is MNHNS and CDR2 is SASEGT. The ends were cut back, 7 bases at V and 4 bases at J, with 13 bases in the middle.